This passage covers 15 T cell receptor beta chains from one sample sequenced in a study of spatial heterogeneity in lung cancer. Each CDR3 protein is one row after TCRdb ran MiXCR on the 5' RACE reads. The sample records around 5,000 distinct CDR3 sequences, approximately 7% being singletons. Their antigens remain unidentified. Time point denoted: sample taken at primary tumor resection. The study's findings and limits: Tracking of tumor mutation counts was seen in expanded intratumoral alpha and beta TCR counts.

The material was lung tumor tissue, obtained at surgery. These receptors all stem from a male donor with early-stage non-small cell lung cancer.

This clonotype appeared many times. The rearrangement links TRBV11-2 to TRBJ2-7, with 11 positions matching TRBD2. V lost 5 bases and J lost 4; bases outside the gene matches: 13. The CDR3 contains 17 residues. Germline CDR1 and CDR2: SGHAT and FQNNGV. The CDR3 bases are TGTGCCAGCAGCCGCGGACTTACTAGCGGGGGACGATACGAGCAGTACTTC. Protein: CASSRGLTSGGRYEQYF.

The CDR3 DNA reads TGTGCCAGCAGATGGACAGGGGGCGATCGTGGCTACACCTTC. Protein: CASRWTGGDRGYTF. The rearrangement links TRBV12-3 or TRBV12-4 to TRBJ1-2, with 11 bases matching TRBD1. This CDR3 is 14 amino acids long. V lost 6 bases to trimming and J lost 7 bases; unmatched junction nucleotides: 7.

This clonotype is medium-sized (0.01 to 0.1%) within its sample. The chain has TRBV15 and TRBJ2-1; TRBD2 agrees at 9 bases. The CDR3 totals 15 residues. Germline lookup yields CDR1 LNHNV and CDR2 YYDKDF (reference sequence). The trim removed 1 base at V and 6 bases at J, leaving 4 bases unmatched. The CDR3 is CATSRGLAERNEQFF. As DNA, the CDR3 is TGTGCCACCAGCAGAGGACTAGCGGAGCGCAATGAGCAGTTCTTC.

By proportion, this clonotype is medium-sized (0.01 to 0.1%). The chain joins TRBV7-2 to TRBJ2-1, with D possibly matching TRBD2 (6 bases). The V end was cut by 1 base, the J end by 2 bases, with 9 bases between. Germline CDR1 is SGHTA and CDR2 is FQGNSA. This CDR3 is 15 amino acids long. The CDR3 spells CASSLVRGTYNEQFF. The CDR3, as DNA: TGTGCCAGCAGCTTAGTGCGGGGCACCTACAATGAGCAGTTCTTC. Based on the CDR3 plus reference TRBV7-2 and TRBJ2-1, the full variable domain is GAGVSQSPSNKVTEKGKDVELRCDPISGHTALYWYRQSLGQGLEFLIYFQGNSAPDKSGLPSDRFSAERTGGSVSTLTIQRTQQEDSAVYLCASSLVRGTYNEQFFGPGTRLTVL.

This clonotype has a count of ten or more. The chain uses TRBV9 and TRBJ1-5, with a weak D call TRBD1 (5 bases). The CDR3 length is 15 residues. CDR1 is SGDLS, CDR2 YYNGEE, per germline. Trimming stripped 4 bases from V and 5 bases from J, with 16 bases between. The CDR3 DNA sequence: TGTGCCAGCAGCCCGATGGGGGGTCGGGATCAGCCCCAGCATTTT. This gives the protein CASSPMGGRDQPQHF. Filled out from reference TRBV9 and TRBJ1-5, the complete variable domain reads DSGVTQTPKHLITATGQRVTLRCSPRSGDLSVYWYQQSLDQGLQFLIQYYNGEERAKGNILERFSAQQFPDLHSELNLSSLELGDSALYFCASSPMGGRDQPQHFGDGTRLSIL.

This clonotype was counted at least ten times. This rearrangement joins TRBV27 to TRBJ1-5; D gene unclear. The CDR3 has 15 amino acids. The germline V gene encodes CDR1 MNHEY and CDR2 SMNVEV (reference sequence). Trimming removed 4 bases at V and 3 bases at J, with 13 bases between. The CDR3 DNA sequence: TGTGCCAGCAGTTCCCTCGACGGTTCCAATCAGCCCCAGCATTTT. It is translated as CASSSLDGSNQPQHF.

The chain uses TRBV20-1 and TRBJ2-2; 10 bases are shared with TRBD1. The germline CDR1 and CDR2 sequences are DFQATT and SNEGSKA (reference sequence). The CDR3 spans 15 residues. V was pared by 6 bases and J by 6 bases, with 10 bases of the junction left unmatched. The CDR3 DNA reads as TGCAGTGCGACTCCTCGGGACAGGGGCGCCGGGGAGCTGTTTTTT. Residues: CSATPRDRGAGELFF.

By share, this clonotype counts as large. V usage is TRBV20-1 and J usage is TRBJ2-4; D remains ambiguous. Trimming cost V 1 base and J 5 bases, with 6 bases left between them. Germline loops: CDR1 DFQATT, CDR2 SNEGSKA (reference sequence). This CDR3 has 12 residues. DNA of the CDR3: TGCAGTGCTAGAGTCTACCAAAACATTCAGTACTTC. The encoded protein is CSARVYQNIQYF.

There are many counts of this clonotype. The rearrangement links TRBV7-2 to TRBJ2-7, with 8 bases lining up with TRBD2. There are 14 residues in the CDR3. V lost 4 bases, J lost 2 bases, and 4 bases stayed unmatched. Germline CDR1 reads SGHTA; CDR2 reads FQGNSA. The CDR3 nucleotides are TGTGCCAGCAGCTCCTTAGCGGGAACCTACGAGCAGTACTTC. Encoded protein: CASSSLAGTYEQYF. The full variable domain, its missing parts supplied by reference TRBV7-2 and TRBJ2-7, is GAGVSQSPSNKVTEKGKDVELRCDPISGHTALYWYRQSLGQGLEFLIYFQGNSAPDKSGLPSDRFSAERTGGSVSTLTIQRTQQEDSAVYLCASSSLAGTYEQYFGPGTRLTVT.

This rearrangement joins TRBV7-9 to TRBJ1-1; D uncertain. Germline V gene sequence: CDR1 SEHNR, CDR2 FQNEAQ (reference sequence). V was clipped by 2 bases and J by 5 bases, with 6 bases between them. This CDR3 contains 12 residues. CDR3 residues: CASSLKGTEAFF. The CDR3 DNA reads TGTGCCAGCAGCTTAAAAGGGACTGAAGCTTTCTTT.

The chain joins TRBV15 to TRBJ2-3, with 7 bases that match TRBD1. CDR1 LNHNV and CDR2 YYDKDF come from the germline V gene (reference sequence). The CDR3 sequence is 14 residues long. J was trimmed by 2 bases and V by 3 bases; bases with no gene match: 2. This CDR3 is CATSRTGHTDTQYF. In DNA, the CDR3 is TGTGCCACCAGCAGGACAGGGCACACAGATACGCAGTATTTT. Full variable domain (rest looked up from reference TRBV15 and TRBJ2-3): DAMVIQNPRYQVTQFGKPVTLSCSQTLNHNVMYWYQQKSSQAPKLLFHYYDKDFNNEADTPDNFQSRRPNTSFCFLDIRSPGLGDTAMYLCATSRTGHTDTQYFGPGTRLTVL.

In its sample, this clonotype was seen many times. This chain joins TRBV5-1 and TRBJ2-3, with D uncertain. Trimming cost V 4 bases and J 1 base, with 16 bases left between them. Germline CDR1 reads SGHRS; CDR2 reads YFSETQ. This CDR3 region has 16 residues. The CDR3 here is CASSHPTSVGTDTQYF. The CDR3 DNA reads TGCGCCAGCAGCCACCCGACCAGCGTGGGCACAGATACGCAGTATTTT.

This clonotype was counted at least ten times. This chain links TRBV6-6 with TRBJ1-4, with D possibly matching TRBD1 (5 bases). The germline V gene encodes CDR1 MNHNY and CDR2 SVGAGI (reference sequence). The V end lost 2 bases, the J end lost 7 bases, and 14 bases lay between the germline ends. The CDR3 contains 15 residues. CDR3 sequence: CASSYLGDVAEKLFF. CDR3 nucleotides: TGTGCCAGCAGTTACCTAGGGGATGTGGCTGAAAAACTGTTTTTT.

This clonotype was counted many times. The genes are TRBV2 and TRBJ2-1; TRBD2 matches at 7 bases. This CDR3 spans 13 amino acids. The V and J ends lost 7 bases and 8 bases, in that order; junction bases with no gene match: 8. Per germline, CDR1 SNHLY and CDR2 FYNNEI. CDR3 sequence reads: CASKGGSMYEQFF. CDR3 bases: TGTGCCAGCAAAGGCGGGAGTATGTATGAGCAGTTCTTC.

This clonotype is classed as medium-sized. The chain recombines TRBV11-2 with TRBJ1-6, with D uncertain. Germline lookup yields CDR1 SGHAT and CDR2 FQNNGV. V lost 1 base to trimming and J lost 6 bases, with 7 bases between them. The CDR3 spans 14 residues. This CDR3 reads CASSLAGFNSPLHF. CDR3 DNA: TGTGCCAGCAGCTTAGCGGGCTTTAATTCACCCCTCCACTTT.